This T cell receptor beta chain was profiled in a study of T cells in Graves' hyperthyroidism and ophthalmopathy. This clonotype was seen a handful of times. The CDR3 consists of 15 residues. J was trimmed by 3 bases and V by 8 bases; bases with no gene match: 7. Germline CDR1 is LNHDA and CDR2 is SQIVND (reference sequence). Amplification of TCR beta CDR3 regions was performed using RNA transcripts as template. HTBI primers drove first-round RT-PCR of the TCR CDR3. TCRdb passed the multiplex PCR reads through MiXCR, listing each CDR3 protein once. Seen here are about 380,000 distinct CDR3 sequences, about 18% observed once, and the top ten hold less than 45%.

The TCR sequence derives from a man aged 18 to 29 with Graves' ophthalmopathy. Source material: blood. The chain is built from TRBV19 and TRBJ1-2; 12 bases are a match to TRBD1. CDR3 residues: CASGTGGLTHYGYTF. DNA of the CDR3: TGTGCCAGTGGGACAGGGGGCCTTACCCACTATGGCTACACCTTC.